This is a list of T cell receptor beta chains from one sample in a study of T cell changes during pregnancy in multiple sclerosis. TCRdb's table, derived via immunoSEQ multiplex PCR, lists solely in-frame clones and lacks some. The data hold 25,000 to 35,000 clones, with 89% observed a single time. Here the sequenced sample was CD8+ T cells from peripheral blood mononuclear cells, taken in the first trimester of pregnancy. The receptors originated from a female donor with multiple sclerosis, enrolled in a pregnancy study. Each CDR3 is given with its conserved first and last residue. Each record gives: D gene, clone size, V gene, J gene, CDR3 protein, CDR3 DNA. The D gene is left open where the match is weak. A row's size may be missing; if present it is once, few, many or a size class.

D: .; size: .; V: TRBV29-1; J: TRBJ2-7; CDR3: CSVEEGLEQYF; DNA: TGCAGCGTTGAAGAGGGGCTCGAGCAGTACTTC
D: TRBD1; size: few; V: TRBV6-1; J: TRBJ1-5; CDR3: CASSLDRLNQPQHF; DNA: TGTGCCAGCAGTTTGGACAGGCTAAATCAGCCCCAGCATTTT
D: .; size: .; V: TRBV7-9; J: TRBJ1-2; CDR3: CASSPRERTGYGYTF; DNA: TGTGCCAGCAGCCCCCGGGAAAGAACGGGGTATGGCTACACCTTC
D: TRBD1; size: .; V: TRBV27; J: TRBJ1-1; CDR3: CASRKTGGVRTEAFF; DNA: TGTGCCAGCAGGAAAACAGGGGGGGTCAGGACTGAAGCTTTCTTT
D: TRBD2; size: .; V: TRBV7-2; J: TRBJ2-7; CDR3: CASSLGGGAYEQYF; DNA: TGTGCCAGCAGCTTAGGGGGGGGAGCCTACGAGCAGTACTTC
D: TRBD2; size: .; V: TRBV18; J: TRBJ2-7; CDR3: CASSPPGLAGVVYEQYF; DNA: TGTGCCAGCTCACCACCGGGACTAGCGGGAGTTGTCTACGAGCAGTACTTC
D: TRBD1; size: .; V: TRBV19; J: TRBJ1-5; CDR3: CASSIQGVPFNQPQHF; DNA: TGTGCCAGTAGTATTCAGGGGGTCCCTTTCAATCAGCCCCAGCATTTT
D: TRBD1; size: .; V: TRBV4-1; J: TRBJ2-7; CDR3: CASSSGQGGEQYF; DNA: TGCGCCAGCAGCTCCGGACAGGGGGGCGAGCAGTACTTC
D: .; size: few; V: TRBV5-6; J: TRBJ1-1; CDR3: CASSLNRLEAFF; DNA: TGTGCCAGCAGCTTGAACAGGTTGGAAGCTTTCTTT
D: .; size: .; V: TRBV5-4; J: TRBJ1-2; CDR3: CASSGGGGGYGYTF; DNA: TGTGCCAGCAGCGGGGGTGGGGGGGGCTATGGCTACACCTTC
D: .; size: .; V: TRBV4-1; J: TRBJ1-4; CDR3: CASSPRTENEKLFF; DNA: TGCGCCAGCAGCCCACGGACAGAGAATGAAAAACTGTTTTTT
D: TRBD1; size: .; V: TRBV27; J: TRBJ1-4; CDR3: CASSLNRGHEKLFF; DNA: TGTGCCAGCAGTTTGAACAGGGGGCACGAAAAACTGTTTTTT
D: .; size: .; V: TRBV4-3; J: TRBJ2-3; CDR3: CASSQVLGVSSTDTQYF; DNA: TGCGCCAGCAGCCAAGTGCTAGGTGTATCTAGCACAGATACGCAGTATTTT
D: TRBD1; size: .; V: TRBV19; J: TRBJ2-6; CDR3: CASNRDSYSGANVLTF; DNA: TGTGCCAGCAACCGGGACAGCTACTCTGGGGCCAACGTCCTGACTTTC